This is a list of T cell receptor beta chains from one sample in a study of cytomegalovirus exposure and HLA in healthy donors. TCRdb's table, derived via immunoSEQ multiplex PCR, lists solely in-frame clones and lacks some. The profile shows some 150,000 clones, about 59% of them singletons. The sequencing sample was made of PBMCs. Receptors were obtained from a man in his forties in good health and CMV-seronegative. Each CDR3 is given without its conserved first and last residue.

TRBV19,ASSIRTGTYEQY
TRBV18,ASSPGNRGKF
TRBV9,ASSVSGGDPYGYT
TRBV10-3,AISESGAGSTDTQY
TRBV10-3,AISYLGLLSLSGANVLT
TRBV7-9,ASSGTGRDGYT
TRBV9,ASSVRTGSDTQY
TRBV9,ASSVGWGRARIQHEQY
TRBV4-1,ASSTTGAYEQY
TRBV11-2,ASSLGTVQETQY
TRBV18,ASPYFVAVNSPLH
TRBV5-1,ASSLGQDFHNEQF
TRBV5-1,ASSPPGQGSGYT
TRBV6-6,ASSYPGQGADTQY
TRBV6-5,ASRQDRLNEQF
TRBV9,ASSARSRGAGQDTEAF
TRBV11-2,ASSPTGGGSF
TRBV5-1,ASRPGLAGETDTQY